The present T cell receptor (beta chain) was sequenced within a study of blood T cell repertoires in COVID-19. Study details: Samples representing acute and convalescent COVID-19 were sourced from the United States, Italy and Spain. PBMCs, B-cell-depleted T cells, or T cells provided the cDNA or gDNA that made up the material.

In the authors' methods: The authors estimated nucleated cell counts from reference gene primer amplification. Method: immunoSEQ multiplex PCR; TCRdb's copy keeps in-frame clones and lacks some. For V, J and clone size, that table is used; D and trimming come from the DNA. Of 210,000 or so clones in the sample, more than 75% were seen once. The CDR3 spans 14 residues. Germline CDR1 MDHEN, CDR2 SYDVKM. The V segment lost 10 bases and the J segment 3 bases; nucleotides outside the gene matches: 6. Individuals aged roughly 18 to 95 years were recruited from fewer than 25 US areas. The sample consisted of PBMCs or T cells enriched from blood (not recorded which). This chain links TRBV28 with TRBJ1-6; 7 bases are shared with TRBD1. This TCR was sampled from a woman aged 40-49 years with acute COVID-19. The CDR3 is CATQTGNYNSPLHF. The CDR3 DNA sequence: TGTGCCACGCAGACAGGGAACTATAATTCACCCCTCCACTTT.